What follows describes a single T cell receptor (beta chain). This clone's antigen is unknown. Base qualities are not at hand, and no much larger clone is one base apart. The method behind the library was the immunoSEQ multiplex PCR assay. TCRdb limited this immuneACCESS table to in-frame rearrangements with V and J called. A share of clones is missing; checked studies link under half to unresolved V genes, and the rest is unexplained. The sample profile shows about 66,000 clones; 70% to 85% of them were found once. The ten largest clones represent roughly 5% of the sample. Mismatch repair deficiency was established in every enrolled patient by polymerase chain reaction or immunohistochemistry. TCR sequencing was carried out for three patients who responded to pembrolizumab therapy. The phase II trial prospectively tested pembrolizumab PD-1 blockade in advanced mismatch repair-deficient cancers regardless of tissue of origin. Peripheral blood T cell samples were serially collected before and at multiple times after PD-1 blockade was started. Blood sampling times were expressed in weeks after the first pembrolizumab dose.

This entry is derived from a study of PD-1 blockade in mismatch repair-deficient tumors (dated by TCRdb to about 2017). Looking at the study overall: Between September 2013 and September 2016, the trial enrolled over 80 consecutive patients with approximately 11 mismatch repair-deficient cancer types, every one of whom had been previously treated and was progressing. Tumor-associated T cell clones were tracked in the peripheral blood of patients responding to PD-1 blockade by deep sequencing of TCR CDR3 regions. Results the study describes overall, beyond this receptor: Clones residing in the tumor, which were often undetectable in blood before treatment, expanded quickly after pembrolizumab and then contracted, generally before radiologic responses.

The CDR3 runs 16 amino acids, cysteine and phenylalanine included. Kept here is only the CDR3 DNA, which spans 48 bases and is read in frame from base 1. From a lookup of the germline V gene, CDR1 and CDR2 are ENHRY and SYGVKD. From V the trimming removes 6 bases and from J it removes 4 bases, while the gene matches leave 12 bases of the junction unaccounted for. Recombination linked TRBV10-3 to TRBJ1-5, and 7 junction bases match TRBD1. This receptor was obtained from an adult with mismatch repair-deficient cancer. Here the sequenced sample was peripheral blood, taken 2 weeks after starting pembrolizumab. CDR3 sequence: CAISDRLDRVNQPQHF. The DNA sequence follows: TGTGCCATCAGCGACCGACTAGACAGGGTTAATCAGCCCCAGCATTTT.